The 19 T cell receptor delta chains presented below share a single source sample, sequenced in a study of Vδ1+ human thymocytes. For these TCRs, the target antigens are not known. Sequences come from RNA converted to cDNA by reverse transcription. Pooled V-gene forward primers with one constant-region reverse primer generated the CDR3 amplicons by multiplex PCR. TCRdb reanalyzed the multiplex PCR reads using CATT. This repertoire shows about 75,000 delta-chain clones, more than 30% found once; its top ten account for about 0.26%. General study findings and limits: Thymic TRG and TRD repertoires appeared highly polyclonal.

The sequenced material came from Vdelta1+ gamma-delta thymocytes from the thymus. Subset specified: FACS-sorted CD3+ TCRalphabeta- TCRVdelta1+ TCRVdelta2- thymocytes. All receptors come from a boy under three years old who had congenital heart surgery.

Regarding this clone: At the DNA level, this CDR3 is encoded by other sequences in the same sample as well. The V call is TRDV1, the J call TRDJ1; 7 bases agree with TRDD3. The CDR3 covers 18 residues. With V trimmed by 2 bases and J by 1 base, 13 bases remained unmatched. Germline V CDR1 and CDR2: TSWWSYY, QGS. CDR3 bases: TGTGCTCTTGGGGAAAGCTCGGGTGGATACGTGGGCACCGATAAACTCATCTTT. This codes for CALGESSGGYVGTDKLIF.

This clone has only one observation. The chain carries TRDV1 and TRDJ1; 8 nucleotides match TRDD3. J was trimmed by 8 bases and V by 2 bases; bases with no gene match: 13. The germline V gene encodes CDR1 TSWWSYY and CDR2 QGS. The CDR3 spans 16 residues. CDR3 residues: CALGERSSHYWGKLIF. The CDR3 DNA reads as TGTGCTCTTGGGGAAAGGTCTTCCCATTACTGGGGGAAACTCATCTTT.

This chain joins TRDV1 and TRDJ1, with a tentative D call TRDD2 (6 bases). V shed 0 bases and J shed 4 bases, with 18 bases lying between them. Germline loops: CDR1 TSWWSYY, CDR2 QGS. This CDR3 contains 17 residues. In DNA, the CDR3 is TGTGCTCTTGGGGAACTCCTTCCCCCGGGGCTTGGCGATAAACTCATCTTT. It is translated as CALGELLPPGLGDKLIF.

This sequence joins TRDV1 and TRDJ1, with D unclear. Per the germline V gene, CDR1 is TSWWSYY and CDR2 is QGS. The CDR3 contains 15 residues. Trimming pared 4 bases from V and 2 bases from J, leaving 14 bases between. The chain's CDR3 is CALGGHPCKTDKLIF. CDR3 nucleotide sequence: TGTGCTCTTGGGGGTCACCCTTGTAAAACCGATAAACTCATCTTT.

There are a few counts of this clone. V is TRDV1 and J is TRDJ1, with D possibly matching TRDD3 (8 bases). This CDR3 has 18 amino acids. Between the trimmed V and J ends, which lost 5 bases and 11 bases, there was a span of 33 bases. The germline gives CDR1 TSWWSYY, CDR2 QGS. CDR3 in amino acids: CALGNPFLRGDRGLGLIF. CDR3 DNA sequence: TGTGCTCTTGGGAACCCGTTCCTACGGGGGGATAGGGGATTGGGTCTCATCTTT.

As to this clone: The same CDR3 also results from other DNA sequences found in this sample. The chain carries TRDV1 and TRDJ1, with TRDD3 identical over 13 bases. The V gene's germline CDR1 is TSWWSYY and CDR2 QGS. Unmatched junction bases numbered 27, after V lost 0 bases and J lost 2 bases. CDR3 length: 25 residues. The CDR3 spells CALGELRRAFLLTGGYDRRTDKLIF. Here the CDR3 DNA reads TGTGCTCTTGGGGAACTCAGACGGGCCTTCCTACTTACTGGGGGATACGATCGGAGGACCGATAAACTCATCTTT.

The chain carries TRDV1 and TRDJ1; the D gene is possibly TRDD2 (5 bases). The CDR3 has 16 amino acids. Germline assignment: CDR1 TSWWSYY and CDR2 QGS. Trimming took off 3 bases at V and 1 base at J, with 15 bases between the two ends. The CDR3 bases are TGTGCTCTTGGGGACGCCGCCCTCCTTCTCACCGATAAACTCATCTTT. This sequence encodes CALGDAALLLTDKLIF.

The chain carries TRDV1 and TRDJ1, with 13 bases matching TRDD3. Germline CDR1 is TSWWSYY and CDR2 is QGS. Trimming took 4 bases from V and 11 from J; bases not matched to a gene: 31. This CDR3 is built from 22 residues. As DNA, the CDR3 is TGTGCTCTTGGGGTTCAGCCATCCTCTCCCCTTTATGGTACTGGGGGATACGCTGGGCTCATCTTT. Its translation is CALGVQPSSPLYGTGGYAGLIF.

The chain carries TRDV1 and TRDJ1, with 9 positions matching TRDD3. Germline-derived CDR1 and CDR2 are TSWWSYY and QGS. The CDR3 extends over 23 amino acids. J was trimmed by 0 bases and V by 1 base; bases with no gene match: 24. The CDR3 protein is CALGEPLPPRGATGGPYTDKLIF. For the CDR3, the DNA is TGTGCTCTTGGGGAACCGCTTCCACCCCGGGGGGCTACTGGGGGACCGTACACCGATAAACTCATCTTT.

The chain uses TRDV1 and TRDJ1, with 10 bases matching TRDD3. Germline V lookup: CDR1 TSWWSYY, CDR2 QGS. V lost 1 base to trimming and J lost 0 bases; unmatched junction nucleotides: 14. The CDR3 loop spans 20 amino acids. CDR3 protein: CALGEPSPWDTGGYTDKLIF. The CDR3 nucleotides read TGTGCTCTTGGGGAACCCTCCCCTTGGGACACTGGGGGATACACCGATAAACTCATCTTT.

This clone was counted a single time. Relative to the germline gene, one junction end is altered; a read error may explain this. The same CDR3 also results from other DNA sequences found in this sample. The chain joins TRAV29/DV5 to TRDJ1, with TRDD3 identical over 7 bases. The CDR3 is 16 residues long. In germline, CDR1 is NSMFDY, CDR2 ISSIKDK. CDR3 sequence reads: CAASGYWGYGGLKLIF. CDR3 sequence (DNA): TGTGCCGCAAGCGGGTATTGGGGATATGGTGGGCTTAAACTCATCTTT.

There are a few counts of this clone. The V gene is TRDV1, the J gene TRDJ1; no firm D call. CDR1 and CDR2 (germline): TSWWSYY, QGS. The CDR3 is 15 residues long. The V end lost 5 bases, the J end lost 2 bases, and 15 bases lay between the germline ends. CDR3 DNA sequence: TGTGCTCTTGGGTACCCTAAGGCGAGGACCGATAAACTCATCTTT. It is translated as CALGYPKARTDKLIF.

The chain uses TRDV1 and TRDJ1, with 10 bases fitting TRDD3. In germline, CDR1 is TSWWSYY, CDR2 QGS. V gave up 4 bases and J gave up 7 bases; unmatched junction bases: 9. The CDR3 is 15 residues long. As DNA, the CDR3 is TGTGCTCTTGGGGGACTTCAATGGGGGATACCTAAACTCATCTTT. Translation: CALGGLQWGIPKLIF.

The V gene is TRDV1, the J gene TRDJ1; D is ambiguous. Germline V gives CDR1 TSWWSYY, CDR2 QGS. The CDR3 contains 17 residues. V lost 0 bases to trimming and J lost 2 bases, with 16 bases between them. The CDR3 bases are TGTGCTCTTGGGGAACTTCGACCTAGATCACGAACCGATAAACTCATCTTT. Its translation is CALGELRPRSRTDKLIF.

This clone appeared a few times. The V and J genes are TRDV1 and TRDJ1; 9 bases fit TRDD3. CDR3 length: 20 residues. Losses at the gene ends were 5 bases for V and 0 bases for J; bases not matched to a gene: 19. Germline values: CDR1 TSWWSYY, CDR2 QGS. CDR3 coding DNA: TGTGCTCTTGGGACCCGGCCTTCCGCGACTGGGGGACCTCACACCGATAAACTCATCTTT. Translated: CALGTRPSATGGPHTDKLIF.

This rearrangement joins TRDV2 to TRDJ2; a weak D match, TRDD3 (5 bases). Looked up from germline, CDR1 is GEAIGNYY and CDR2 is EKD. This CDR3 comprises 14 residues. The V end lost 5 bases, the J end lost 7 bases, and 16 bases lay between the germline ends. CDR3 bases: TGTGCCTGTGTCCTGGGTAGGGCGAGAGCACAACTCTTCTTT. Translated: CACVLGRARAQLFF.

Notes on this clone: Additional DNA sequences in this sample encode the identical CDR3. The rearrangement joins TRDV1 to TRDJ1; D unclear. Germline CDR1 reads TSWWSYY; CDR2 reads QGS. The CDR3 covers 16 residues. The germline V and J ends were trimmed by 0 bases and 2 bases, with 13 bases remaining between them. The CDR3 reads CALGELGQGRTDKLIF. CDR3 nucleotide sequence: TGTGCTCTTGGGGAACTTGGGCAGGGGCGGACCGATAAACTCATCTTT.

A note on this clone: A much larger clone lies one base from this, so it may be a read error. Other DNA sequences of this sample code for an identical CDR3. The J gene is TRDJ1, the V gene TRDV2, with D perhaps matching TRDD3 (5 bases). Trimming pared 5 bases from V and 6 bases from J, leaving 24 bases between. The germline CDR1 and CDR2 sequences are GEAIGNYY and EKD. The CDR3 contains 16 residues. DNA of the CDR3: TGTGCCTGTGCTGAGTGTTGGGGTCCCCGAGGGAATAAACTCATCTTT. Protein sequence: CACAECWGPRGNKLIF.

In its sample, this clone was seen a few times. The V call is TRDV1, the J call TRDJ1; 10 nucleotides agree with TRDD3. Germline V CDR1 and CDR2: TSWWSYY, QGS. The CDR3 is made up of 17 amino acids. V was pared by 1 base and J by 3 bases, with 8 bases of the junction left unmatched. The CDR3 DNA reads as TGTGCTCTTGGGGAACCCCGGATGGGGGGATACGCCGATAAACTCATCTTT. This gives the protein CALGEPRMGGYADKLIF.